A single sample gave rise to the 6 T cell receptor beta chains below, sequenced in a study of T cells in Graves' hyperthyroidism and ophthalmopathy. RNA transcripts provided the source from which TCR beta CDR3 regions were amplified. HTBI primers were employed in a first-round RT-PCR of the TCR CDR3. Via MiXCR, TCRdb re-called the multiplex PCR reads, giving one row per CDR3 protein. There are about 290,000 distinct CDR3 sequences in the sample; around 15% occur only once, and about 30% lies in the top ten. The sequenced material came from blood. Every receptor here comes from a woman in her 50s with Graves' hyperthyroidism that later progressed to Graves' ophthalmopathy.

At least ten counts were recorded for this clonotype. This chain connects TRBV6-1 to TRBJ1-1; D remains unclear. V was cut by 6 bases and J by 5 bases, with 10 bases left in between. The CDR3 is 12 amino acids. Looked up from germline, CDR1 is MNHNS and CDR2 is SASEGT. The CDR3 loop is CASSDGETEAFF. In DNA form, the CDR3 reads TGTGCCAGCAGCGATGGGGAGACTGAAGCTTTCTTT.

At least ten counts were recorded for this clonotype. V and J are TRBV6-1 and TRBJ2-1; D is unresolved. Germline lookup yields CDR1 MNHNS and CDR2 SASEGT. Between the trimmed V and J ends, which lost 10 bases and 10 bases, there was a span of 14 bases. The CDR3 covers 11 residues. The CDR3 nucleotides are TGTGCCACAACGATTACCAGGGAGCAGTTCTTC. Translated, it gives CATTITREQFF.

This clonotype has ten or more counts. The V and J genes are TRBV3-1 and TRBJ1-1, with a weak D call TRBD1 (5 bases). The CDR3 runs 15 residues. Between the trimmed V and J ends, which lost 2 bases and 4 bases, there was a span of 14 bases. From germline, CDR1 is LGHDT and CDR2 YNNKEL (reference sequence). The CDR3 DNA sequence: TGTGCCAGCAGCCAACCCGGGGGAGGTATCACTGAAGCTTTCTTT. It is translated as CASSQPGGGITEAFF.

This clonotype was seen repeatedly, ten times or more. V and J are TRBV2 and TRBJ2-7; D tentatively reads TRBD1 or TRBD2 (5 bases each). This CDR3 is built from 12 residues. Germline CDR1 SNHLY, CDR2 FYNNEI. With 3 bases removed from V and 4 bases from J, the gap between germline ends came to 7 bases. The CDR3 DNA reads as TGTGCCAGCAGTGATTGGGGGTACGAGCAGTACTTC. Encoded protein: CASSDWGYEQYF.

Many counts were recorded for this clonotype. The V call is TRBV9, the J call TRBJ2-1, with D possibly matching TRBD1 (6 bases). The V and J ends lost 0 bases and 2 bases respectively, with 9 bases between them. The CDR3 extends over 15 amino acids. From germline, CDR1 is SGDLS and CDR2 YYNGEE. Here the CDR3 reads CASSVAPGAYNEQFF. The CDR3 nucleotides read TGTGCCAGCAGCGTAGCCCCAGGGGCCTACAATGAGCAGTTCTTC.

The table lists this clonotype with many counts. This chain connects TRBV5-6 to TRBJ2-3; 10 bases are a match to TRBD2. CDR1 is SGHDT and CDR2 is YYEEEE in the germline V gene. The CDR3 loop spans 15 amino acids. V was clipped by 4 bases and J by 3 bases; unmatched bases: 5. Here the CDR3 reads CASSLGLAETDTQYF. In DNA form, the CDR3 reads TGTGCCAGCAGCCTAGGACTAGCGGAGACAGATACGCAGTATTTT.